Following are 19 T cell receptor beta chains from one sample sequenced in a study of blood T cell repertoires in COVID-19. Assay: immunoSEQ multiplex PCR; the TCRdb copy retains only in-frame clones and omits some. The sample gives around 170,000 clones, just under 80% of which show up once; approximately 13% is in the top ten. Sample: peripheral blood. The receptor set was obtained from a woman over 75 with acute or convalescent COVID-19.

Written as DNA, the CDR3 is TGTGCCAGCAGAGGGGTAAACTCCTACGAGCAGTACTTC. Residues: CASRGVNSYEQYF. The chain combines TRBV11-1 with TRBJ2-7; a weak D match, TRBD1 (5 bases). CDR3 length equals 13 residues. V lost 6 bases and J lost 0, with 9 bases in between. Germline CDR1 SGHAT, CDR2 FQDESV (reference sequence).

This clone has only a few counts. This chain uses TRBV6-5 with TRBJ1-1, with D unclear. The V end was cut by 6 bases, the J end by 3 bases, with 11 bases between. Germline V gene sequence: CDR1 MNHEY, CDR2 SVGAGI. This CDR3 spans 13 amino acids. The CDR3 DNA reads TGTGCCAGCAGGAGAGGGTCAGACACTGAAGCTTTCTTT. Translation: CASRRGSDTEAFF.

The V gene is TRBV6-4, the J gene TRBJ1-1; possibly TRBD1 for D (5 bases). In germline, CDR1 is MRHNA, CDR2 SNTAGT. Trimming pared 10 bases from V and 5 bases from J, leaving 14 bases between. The CDR3 covers 12 residues. This CDR3 reads CANPPRGTEAFF. CDR3 DNA sequence: TGTGCCAACCCCCCCCGGGGGACTGAAGCTTTCTTT.

This clone was counted a single time. J is TRBJ2-3 and V is TRBV19; 8 nucleotides line up with TRBD1. Unmatched junction bases numbered 3, after V lost 6 bases and J lost 1 base. Germline V CDR1 and CDR2: LNHDA, SQIVND (reference sequence). This CDR3 has 14 residues. CDR3 DNA: TGTGCCAGTAGACCAGGGGGCGGCACAGATACGCAGTATTTT. It codes for CASRPGGGTDTQYF.

The V gene is TRBV4-2, the J gene TRBJ1-4; possible D gene TRBD1, 6 bases. The CDR3 runs 15 residues. V lost 4 bases, J lost 2 bases, and 11 bases lay in between. The germline CDR1 and CDR2 sequences are LGHNA and YNFKEQ. CDR3 DNA sequence: TGTGCCAGCAGCCCAGCGGGGGGCACTAATGAAAAACTGTTTTTT. This gives the protein CASSPAGGTNEKLFF.

The chain is built from TRBV7-2 and TRBJ2-7, with 8 positions matching TRBD1. The CDR3 totals 14 residues. The germline gives CDR1 SGHTA, CDR2 FQGNSA. Trimming took 3 bases from V and 3 from J; bases not matched to a gene: 4. In nucleotides, the CDR3 is TGTGCCAGCAGCTTTGGGACAGGAAACTACGAGCAGTACTTC. Translating gives CASSFGTGNYEQYF.

The CDR3 here is CASSSDSKVESYTF. The CDR3 region has the DNA TGTGCCAGCAGCTCGGACAGTAAAGTCGAGAGCTACACCTTC. The chain is built from TRBV7-9 and TRBJ1-2; weak D call: TRBD1 (6 bases). V lost 4 bases to trimming and J lost 9 bases, with 18 bases between them. The CDR3 is 14 residues long. CDR1 and CDR2 (germline): SEHNR, FQNEAQ (reference sequence).

This chain joins TRBV28 and TRBJ1-2; no reliable D call. Germline CDR1 MDHEN, CDR2 SYDVKM. This CDR3 is 13 amino acids long. V lost 1 base and J lost 7, with 10 bases in between. The CDR3 nucleotides read TGTGCCAGCAGTTTATTCGGGGAGGGTGGCTACACCTTC. As protein: CASSLFGEGGYTF.

This clone has just one count. The chain is built from TRBV6-5 and TRBJ2-3; 7 bases match TRBD2. The CDR3 contains 15 residues. With V trimmed by 5 bases and J by 0 bases, 5 bases remained unmatched. Germline V lookup: CDR1 MNHEY, CDR2 SVGAGI. DNA of the CDR3: TGTGCCAGCAGTCGACTAGCCGCTAGCACAGATACGCAGTATTTT. It specifies CASSRLAASTDTQYF.

This rearrangement joins TRBV27 to TRBJ2-1; no firm D call. Trimming took 3 bases from V and 9 from J, leaving 9 bases between them. The CDR3 consists of 12 residues. The V gene's germline CDR1 is MNHEY and CDR2 SMNVEV (reference sequence). The CDR3 nucleotides read TGTGCCAGCAGTTTCACTGGCGGTGAGCAGTTCTTC. As protein: CASSFTGGEQFF.

J is TRBJ2-2 and V is TRBV5-1, with a tentative D call TRBD1 (5 bases). This CDR3 has 15 residues. V was shortened by 7 bases and J by 1 base, with 14 bases between the two germline ends. Germline-derived CDR1 and CDR2 are SGHRS and YFSETQ. In DNA form, the CDR3 reads TGCGCCAGCGCTTACAATCAGGGGAACACCGGGGAGCTGTTTTTT. Its protein product is CASAYNQGNTGELFF.

The rearrangement links TRBV7-2 to TRBJ2-7; 10 bases line up with TRBD2. CDR3 length: 15 amino acids. V lost 5 bases, J lost 3 bases, and 7 bases stayed unmatched. Per germline, CDR1 SGHTA and CDR2 FQGNSA. The CDR3 spells CASSLGTSARYEQYF. The DNA of the CDR3 is TGTGCCAGCAGCCTCGGGACTAGCGCGCGCTACGAGCAGTACTTC. Complete variable domain (other parts from reference TRBV7-2 and TRBJ2-7): GAGVSQSPSNKVTEKGKDVELRCDPISGHTALYWYRQSLGQGLEFLIYFQGNSAPDKSGLPSDRFSAERTGGSVSTLTIQRTQQEDSAVYLCASSLGTSARYEQYFGPGTRLTVT.

The genes are TRBV6-5 and TRBJ2-7; 12 positions match TRBD2. This CDR3 spans 15 amino acids. CDR1 is MNHEY, CDR2 SVGAGI, per germline. With 5 bases clipped from V and 3 bases from J, the junction kept 5 bases outside the gene matches. The CDR3 coding sequence is TGTGCCAGCAGTCTTCGACTAGCGGGAGACTACGAGCAGTACTTC. It encodes CASSLRLAGDYEQYF.

The genes are TRBV5-1 and TRBJ2-5, with D perhaps matching TRBD2 (7 bases). Trimming took 7 bases from V and 4 from J, leaving 17 bases between them. CDR1 is SGHRS, CDR2 YFSETQ, per germline. The CDR3 length is 14 residues. The CDR3 coding sequence is TGCGCCAGCCGCCTAGGGGGGGCCGGAGAGACCCAGTACTTC. Its protein is CASRLGGAGETQYF.

This clone appeared a few times. This chain connects TRBV7-9 to TRBJ1-5; D is unclear. This CDR3 comprises 13 residues. CDR1 and CDR2 from the germline V gene are SEHNR and FQNEAQ (reference sequence). V was clipped by 5 bases and J by 5 bases, with 10 bases between them. DNA for the CDR3: TGTGCCAGCAGCAATGAGGCAGATCAGCCCCAGCATTTT. Protein sequence: CASSNEADQPQHF.

The rearrangement links TRBV7-9 to TRBJ2-3; possibly TRBD2 for D (6 bases). The CDR3 has 16 amino acids. The germline V gene has CDR1 SEHNR and CDR2 FQNEAQ (reference sequence). The ends were cut back, 5 bases at V and 0 bases at J, with 15 bases in the middle. The CDR3 DNA is TGTGCCAGCAGCACCTACGGGACTTCTAGCACAGATACGCAGTATTTT. Translating gives CASSTYGTSSTDTQYF.

This chain connects TRBV5-1 to TRBJ2-1, with 14 bases fitting TRBD2. The CDR3 covers 17 residues. The germline V gene encodes CDR1 SGHRS and CDR2 YFSETQ. Losses at the gene ends were 3 bases for V and 3 bases for J; bases not matched to a gene: 5. The CDR3 DNA reads as TGCGCCAGCAGCTCGAAGACTAGCGGGGGGGACTACAATGAGCAGTTCTTC. Amino acid sequence: CASSSKTSGGDYNEQFF. Full variable domain (missing parts from reference TRBV5-1 and TRBJ2-1): KAGVTQTPRYLIKTRGQQVTLSCSPISGHRSVSWYQQTPGQGLQFLFEYFSETQRNKGNFPGRFSGRQFSNSRSEMNVSTLELGDSALYLCASSSKTSGGDYNEQFFGPGTRLTVL.

The chain combines TRBV18 with TRBJ2-5; 8 bases are a match to TRBD1. J gave up 5 bases and V 4 bases, and 6 bases lay outside the gene matches. Germline V lookup: CDR1 KGHSH, CDR2 LQKENI. The CDR3 covers 14 residues. CDR3 region: CASSRGQGGETQYF. DNA of the CDR3: TGTGCCAGCTCACGAGGACAGGGAGGCGAGACCCAGTACTTC.

The chain joins TRBV6-6 to TRBJ2-1; 15 bases fit TRBD2. Germline assignment: CDR1 MNHNY and CDR2 SVGAGI (reference sequence). The CDR3 has 17 residues. V dropped 6 bases and J dropped 1; count of bases not matched to a gene: 4. CDR3 DNA sequence: TGTGCCAGCAGACGAGGACTAGCGGGGGGGTCCTACAATGAGCAGTTCTTC. Translation gives CASRRGLAGGSYNEQFF.